The next 16 T cell receptor beta chains were all read from a single sample in a study of T cell repertoires in cytomegalovirus infection. From the reads, TCRdb called clonotypes with MiXCR, one entry per CDR3 protein. In the table there are 150,000 to 160,000 distinct CDR3 sequences, around 24% of which are singletons. The specimen sequenced was PBMCs. Receptor source: a human donor in good health (CMV status not recorded). Some clones in this sample may be carry-over from other donors' samples.

This clonotype was seen ten or more times. J is TRBJ2-2 and V is TRBV28; D might be TRBD2 (6 bases). V was pared by 2 bases and J by 3 bases, with 10 bases between. CDR1 and CDR2 (germline): MDHEN, SYDVKM. The CDR3 spans 15 residues. The CDR3 coding sequence is TGTGCCAGCAGTTTAGGGGCGGGGTACACCGGGGAGCTGTTTTTT. This encodes CASSLGAGYTGELFF.

This clonotype occurred a few times. J is TRBJ2-3 and V is TRBV10-3; D uncertain. The CDR3 runs to 16 residues. Between the trimmed V and J ends, which lost 1 base and 1 base, there was a span of 12 bases. Germline values: CDR1 ENHRY, CDR2 SYGVKD. The CDR3 loop reads CAISELGIRGTDTQYF. The CDR3 DNA sequence: TGTGCCATCAGTGAGTTAGGGATAAGAGGCACAGATACGCAGTATTTT.

The CDR3 sequence is CASSPTGPYGYTF. DNA of the CDR3: TGTGCCAGCAGCCCGACAGGACCCTATGGCTACACCTTC. The V call is TRBV7-9, the J call TRBJ1-2, with D tentatively TRBD1 (6 bases). The V end lost 5 bases, the J end lost 4 bases, and 11 bases lay between the germline ends. The CDR3 consists of 13 residues. CDR1 and CDR2 from the germline V gene are SEHNR and FQNEAQ (reference sequence).

This clonotype was counted only a few times. V gene TRBV19 combines with J gene TRBJ1-2, with TRBD1 as a possible D gene (6 bases). The CDR3 extends over 13 amino acids. The V end was cut by 3 bases, the J end by 8 bases, with 13 bases between. Germline V gene sequence: CDR1 LNHDA, CDR2 SQIVND (reference sequence). The CDR3 DNA is TGTGCCAGTAGTATTCCGGCAGGGGTCGGCTACACCTTC. Protein: CASSIPAGVGYTF.

This clonotype was seen repeatedly, ten times or more. The gene calls are TRBV2 and TRBJ2-1; no clear D. Deletions cut 3 bases from V and 10 bases from J, with 10 bases between. The length of the CDR3 is 12 residues. CDR1 and CDR2 from the germline V gene are SNHLY and FYNNEI. As DNA, the CDR3 is TGTGCCAGCAGTGAGTTCGGGTGGGAGCAGTTCTTC. It codes for CASSEFGWEQFF. The full variable domain, its missing parts supplied by reference TRBV2 and TRBJ2-1, is EPEVTQTPSHQVTQMGQEVILRCVPISNHLYFYWYRQILGQKVEFLVSFYNNEISEKSEIFDDQFSVERPDGSNFTLKIRSTKLEDSAMYFCASSEFGWEQFFGPGTRLTVL.

The V gene is TRBV19, the J gene TRBJ2-2, with D hard to call. CDR1 is LNHDA, CDR2 SQIVND, per germline (reference sequence). There are 10 residues in the CDR3. V lost 9 bases and J lost 5, with 4 bases in between. CDR3 amino acids: CASGTGELFF. The CDR3 DNA reads as TGTGCCAGCGGGACCGGGGAGCTGTTTTTT.

The chain joins TRBV5-6 to TRBJ1-3; tentatively, D is TRBD1 (5 bases). CDR1 is SGHDT, CDR2 YYEEEE, per germline. The CDR3 consists of 16 residues. V was pared by 2 bases and J by 0 bases, with 12 bases between. CDR3 sequence reads: CASSLPTASSGNTIYF. The CDR3 DNA is TGTGCCAGCAGCTTACCGACAGCCTCCTCTGGAAACACCATATATTTT.

The chain joins TRBV19 to TRBJ2-3; D unclear. The CDR3 has 14 amino acids. Germline lookup yields CDR1 LNHDA and CDR2 SQIVND (reference sequence). V was cut by 6 bases and J by 1 base, with 11 bases left in between. CDR3 nucleotide sequence: TGTGCCAGTAGGGCGAGAGGAGGCACAGATACGCAGTATTTT. Its protein product is CASRARGGTDTQYF. The whole variable domain, remainder taken from reference TRBV19 and TRBJ2-3, is DGGITQSPKYLFRKEGQNVTLSCEQNLNHDAMYWYRQDPGQGLRLIYYSQIVNDFQKGDIAEGYSVSREKKESFPLTVTSAQKNPTAFYLCASRARGGTDTQYFGPGTRLTVL.

The V gene is TRBV18, the J gene TRBJ2-3; 11 bases match TRBD1. This CDR3 contains 16 residues. V lost 0 bases, J lost 4 bases, and 3 bases stayed unmatched. CDR1 and CDR2 from the germline V gene are KGHSH and LQKENI. DNA for the CDR3: TGTGCCAGCTCACCACCGGGACAGGGGGGATCAGATACGCAGTATTTT. Translation: CASSPPGQGGSDTQYF.

Many counts were recorded for this clonotype. The rearrangement links TRBV7-6 to TRBJ2-3; TRBD2 aligns across 12 bases. There are 16 residues in the CDR3. From germline, CDR1 is SGHVS and CDR2 FNYEAQ. Trimming removed 5 bases from V and 0 bases from J; junction bases left unmatched: 3. The CDR3 protein is CASSPTSGGSTDTQYF. CDR3 DNA sequence: TGTGCCAGCAGCCCAACTAGCGGGGGGAGCACAGATACGCAGTATTTT.

This clonotype occurred a few times. The chain recombines TRBV10-3 with TRBJ2-5; 10 bases agree with TRBD2. Unmatched junction bases numbered 11, after V lost 8 bases and J lost 5 bases. Germline V gene lookup returns CDR1 ENHRY and CDR2 SYGVKD. The CDR3 loop spans 15 amino acids. The CDR3 reads CAISDYPTSGETQYF. The CDR3 bases are TGTGCCATCTCGGACTATCCGACTAGCGGGGAGACCCAGTACTTC.

This clonotype was seen only a few times. This rearrangement joins TRBV7-6 to TRBJ1-2; no clear D. Looked up from germline, CDR1 is SGHVS and CDR2 is FNYEAQ. The CDR3 length is 14 residues. Trimming shortened V by 5 bases and J by 4 bases, and 14 bases separated the two germline ends. The CDR3 loop reads CASSPGKGIYGYTF. In DNA form, the CDR3 reads TGTGCCAGCAGCCCCGGGAAGGGCATCTATGGCTACACCTTC.

This clonotype was picked up a small number of times. V is TRBV20-1 and J is TRBJ2-7; TRBD2 matches at 9 bases. Trimming took 0 bases from V and 1 from J; bases not matched to a gene: 4. The length of the CDR3 is 15 residues. From germline, CDR1 is DFQATT and CDR2 SNEGSKA (reference sequence). The CDR3 is CSARDFLAGSYEQYF. The CDR3 bases are TGCAGTGCTAGAGATTTTCTAGCGGGGTCCTACGAGCAGTACTTC.

This clonotype was counted many times. CDR3 bases: TGTGCCAGCAGCCCTGTTGACGGGAATGAGCAGTTCTTC. The encoded protein is CASSPVDGNEQFF. The gene calls are TRBV7-3 and TRBJ2-1; the D is unclear. CDR3 length: 13 residues. Germline-derived CDR1 and CDR2 are SGHTA and FQGTGA. Trimming cost V 5 bases and J 7 bases, with 12 bases left between them.

This clonotype showed up many times. This sequence joins TRBV7-2 and TRBJ2-5, with 10 bases that match TRBD2. This CDR3 is 16 amino acids long. CDR1 is SGHTA and CDR2 is FQGNSA in the germline V gene. The V and J ends lost 2 bases and 1 base, in that order; junction bases with no gene match: 4. The CDR3 loop is CASSLQSGGAQETQYF. For the CDR3, the DNA is TGTGCCAGCAGCTTACAGAGCGGGGGGGCCCAAGAGACCCAGTACTTC.

The chain uses TRBV12-3 or TRBV12-4 and TRBJ1-2; D gene ambiguous. This CDR3 contains 13 residues. V lost 3 bases and J lost 4, with 9 bases in between. The CDR3 bases are TGTGCCAGCAGTTTTGACCGGGGCTATGGCTACACCTTC. This sequence encodes CASSFDRGYGYTF.